Presented here are 3 T cell receptor beta chains from one specimen sequenced in a study of technical replicates of blood from a handful of donors. Generated by immunoSEQ multiplex PCR, the TCRdb table keeps only in-frame clones and is missing some. The repertoire has about 70,000 clones, roughly 89% of them found once; the top ten carry about 0.37%. Material: T cells isolated from PBMCs. All receptors derive from a human donor in good health.

This sequence joins TRBV30 and TRBJ2-1; D is ambiguous. Trimming took 2 bases from V and 3 from J, leaving 11 bases between them. Germline V gives CDR1 GTSNPN, CDR2 SVGIG (reference sequence). The CDR3 length is 14 residues. The chain's CDR3 is CAWSSTQFYNEQFF. CDR3 DNA: TGTGCCTGGAGTTCGACACAGTTCTACAATGAGCAGTTCTTC. The entire variable domain, with the rest obtained from reference TRBV30 and TRBJ2-1, is as follows: SQTIHQWPATLVQPVGSPLSLECTVEGTSNPNLYWYRQAAGRGLQLLFYSVGIGQISSEVPQNLSASRPQDRQFILSSKKLLLSDSGFYLCAWSSTQFYNEQFFGPGTRLTVL.

CDR3 DNA: TGTGCCAGCAGTGAAGAACGGGGAGAAAAACTGTTTTTT. This sequence encodes CASSEERGEKLFF. The gene calls are TRBV6-1 and TRBJ1-4; D gene ambiguous. There are 13 residues in the CDR3. Deletions cut 1 base from V and 8 bases from J, with 8 bases between. Germline V gene data show CDR1 as MNHNS and CDR2 as SASEGT.

The chain carries TRBV5-4 and TRBJ2-7; 9 nucleotides match TRBD2. In germline, CDR1 is SGHNT, CDR2 YYREEE (reference sequence). This CDR3 comprises 16 residues. J gave up 6 bases and V 2 bases, and 12 bases lay outside the gene matches. CDR3 sequence (DNA): TGTGCCAGCAGCTTCTTCCGTGGAGCGGGAGGAGGCGAGCAGTACTTC. Its protein product is CASSFFRGAGGGEQYF.